What follows are 20 T cell receptor beta chains derived from one specimen sequenced in a study of CD8 T cells in Susac syndrome. When the RNA was reverse transcribed, random hexamers were used with an input of roughly 0.45 to 1 ug. TCRdb reanalysed the immunoSEQ multiplex PCR reads using MiXCR and keeps one entry per CDR3 protein. The top ten hold approximately 0.072% of the sample, which has more than 200,000 distinct CDR3 sequences, 85% to 95% seen once. The sequenced sample consisted of CD4+ T cells from PBMCs. The receptors stem from a human donor with multiple sclerosis.

The rearrangement joins TRBV9 to TRBJ1-2; D perhaps matches TRBD1 (6 bases). The CDR3 contains 16 residues. The V end was cut by 3 bases, the J end by 2 bases, with 17 bases between. CDR1 is SGDLS, CDR2 YYNGEE, per germline. CDR3 in amino acids: CASSADSAGQNYGYTF. The DNA for the CDR3 is TGTGCCAGCAGCGCAGATTCTGCAGGACAGAACTATGGCTACACCTTC.

This chain connects TRBV18 to TRBJ2-7; D ambiguous. The ends were cut back, 3 bases at V and 4 bases at J, with 13 bases in the middle. CDR1 is KGHSH and CDR2 is LQKENI in the germline V gene. This CDR3 has 14 amino acids. CDR3 sequence (DNA): TGTGCCAGCTCACCCTTGGGCCACTCATACGAGCAGTACTTC. As protein: CASSPLGHSYEQYF. The full variable domain, its missing parts supplied by reference TRBV18 and TRBJ2-7, is NAGVMQNPRHLVRRRGQEARLRCSPMKGHSHVYWYRQLPEEGLKFMVYLQKENIIDESGMPKERFSAEFPKEGPSILRIQQVVRGDSAAYFCASSPLGHSYEQYFGPGTRLTVT.

The gene calls are TRBV15 and TRBJ2-7, with TRBD1 matching over 8 bases. CDR3 length: 16 amino acids. Germline loops: CDR1 LNHNV, CDR2 YYDKDF (reference sequence). V shed 5 bases, J shed 0 bases, and the junction held 9 bases outside the gene matches. The CDR3 reads CATSSHRGESSYEQYF. The CDR3 DNA is TGTGCCACCAGCTCACACAGGGGGGAAAGCTCCTACGAGCAGTACTTC.

The chain couples TRBV21-1 to TRBJ1-2; TRBD1 is taken as the D call from the table, unchecked against the DNA. TRBV21-1 is a documented pseudogene. The CDR3 sequence is 16 residues long. The CDR3 protein is CASSKGPCVGEGGYTF. Written as DNA, the CDR3 is TGTGCCAGCAGCAAAGGCCCTTGTGTAGGGGAAGGTGGCTACACCTTC.

The chain joins TRBV2 to TRBJ2-3; 11 bases are shared with TRBD1. The V gene end was trimmed by 3 bases and the J gene end by 1 base; junction bases not matched to a gene: 0. The CDR3 runs to 15 residues. The V gene's germline CDR1 is SNHLY and CDR2 FYNNEI. CDR3 sequence (DNA): TGTGCCAGCAGTGAGGACAGGGGGCGCACAGATACGCAGTATTTT. This codes for CASSEDRGRTDTQYF.

The chain uses TRBV6-5 and TRBJ1-2; unclear D gene. The CDR3 has 12 amino acids. From germline, CDR1 is MNHEY and CDR2 SVGAGI. V lost 5 bases and J lost 8, with 12 bases in between. DNA for the CDR3: TGTGCCAGCAGTCCCGGGTCGAAGGGCTACACCTTC. Protein sequence: CASSPGSKGYTF.

This clonotype was recorded only once. The gene calls are TRBV5-1 and TRBJ1-1; 7 bases match TRBD1. V was clipped by 4 bases and J by 10 bases; unmatched bases: 10. The germline V gene has CDR1 SGHRS and CDR2 YFSETQ. CDR3 length: 13 amino acids. This chain's CDR3 is CASSDDRVGPAFF. The CDR3 coding sequence is TGCGCCAGCAGCGATGACAGGGTGGGCCCAGCTTTCTTT.

The chain employs TRBV24-1 and TRBJ2-6; TRBD2 might be the D (5 bases). Deletions cut 4 bases from V and 0 bases from J, with 9 bases between. This CDR3 has 16 residues. CDR1 is KGHDR, CDR2 SFDVKD, per germline. CDR3 sequence: CATSDPGLSGANVLTF. The CDR3 DNA reads as TGTGCCACCAGTGACCCCGGACTCTCTGGGGCCAACGTCCTGACTTTC.

V is TRBV6-5 and J is TRBJ1-2, with D perhaps TRBD1 (5 bases). Germline V CDR1 and CDR2: MNHEY, SVGAGI. Trimming shortened V by 0 bases and J by 3 bases, and 11 bases separated the two germline ends. CDR3 length: 15 residues. The CDR3 bases are TGTGCCAGCAGTTACTCGACGGAAGGGGACTATGGCTACACCTTC. Its translation is CASSYSTEGDYGYTF.

This clonotype was counted between two and nine times. The CDR3 DNA reads as TGTGCCAGCAGTTTAATAAATTCACCCCTCCACTTT. It encodes CASSLINSPLHF. This chain uses TRBV27 with TRBJ1-6; no clear D. This CDR3 is 12 amino acids long. V was clipped by 2 bases and J by 7 bases, with 3 bases between them. CDR1 and CDR2 (germline): MNHEY, SMNVEV (reference sequence).

The chain links TRBV20-1 to TRBJ2-3, with 11 bases aligning to TRBD2. CDR3 size: 14 residues. Germline V lookup: CDR1 DFQATT, CDR2 SNEGSKA (reference sequence). V lost 5 bases and J lost 3; bases outside the gene matches: 4. CDR3 residues: CSARLAGPTDTQYF. The CDR3 DNA reads TGCAGTGCTCGACTAGCGGGACCTACAGATACGCAGTATTTT.

The chain has TRBV4-1 and TRBJ2-7; 12 positions agree with TRBD2. Germline V gives CDR1 MGHRA, CDR2 YSYEKL. The CDR3 extends over 17 amino acids. Trimming removed 2 bases from V and 3 bases from J; junction bases left unmatched: 8. CDR3 in amino acids: CASSQPTSGGLYYEQYF. The CDR3 DNA follows: TGCGCCAGCAGCCAACCCACTAGCGGGGGGCTTTACTACGAGCAGTACTTC.

This clonotype has only one observation. The rearrangement joins TRBV2 to TRBJ1-1, with D uncertain. This CDR3 spans 12 amino acids. Per germline, CDR1 SNHLY and CDR2 FYNNEI. V was clipped by 4 bases and J by 10 bases, with 13 bases between them. CDR3 in amino acids: CASSGFGEGAFF. For the CDR3, the DNA is TGTGCCAGCAGTGGCTTCGGGGAGGGAGCTTTCTTT.

The count of this clonotype is one. The genes are TRBV2 and TRBJ1-2, with TRBD1 as a possible D gene (5 bases). The germline V gene has CDR1 SNHLY and CDR2 FYNNEI. Trimming took off 5 bases at V and 1 base at J, with 11 bases between the two ends. The CDR3 sequence is 14 residues long. CDR3 in amino acids: CASSMGRGNYGYTF. CDR3 coding DNA: TGTGCCAGCAGTATGGGGCGGGGTAACTATGGCTACACCTTC.

The gene calls are TRBV11-2 and TRBJ1-1; unclear D gene. Germline assignment: CDR1 SGHAT and CDR2 FQNNGV. The V end lost 5 bases, the J end lost 2 bases, and 15 bases lay between the germline ends. The CDR3 spans 15 residues. The DNA of the CDR3 is TGTGCCAGCAGCCCCTTTGGGCAAGGAAACACTGAAGCTTTCTTT. Protein: CASSPFGQGNTEAFF. The full variable domain, in which reference TRBV11-2 and TRBJ1-1 provide the parts outside the CDR3, is EAGVAQSPRYKIIEKRQSVAFWCNPISGHATLYWYQQILGQGPKLLIQFQNNGVVDDSQLPKDRFSAERLKGVDSTLKIQPAKLEDSAVYLCASSPFGQGNTEAFFGQGTRLTVV.

The chain employs TRBV28 and TRBJ2-7; unclear D gene. Germline V CDR1 and CDR2: MDHEN, SYDVKM. The CDR3 sequence is 12 residues long. Between the trimmed V and J ends, which lost 1 base and 8 bases, there was a span of 9 bases. The DNA for the CDR3 is TGTGCCAGCAGTTTATCGCCAGCCAAGCAGTACTTC. Translation gives CASSLSPAKQYF.

V usage is TRBV19 and J usage is TRBJ1-5; TRBD1 is a possible D gene (6 bases). The germline gives CDR1 LNHDA, CDR2 SQIVND (reference sequence). V shed 3 bases and J shed 1 base, with 13 bases lying between them. The CDR3 sequence is 16 residues long. CDR3 nucleotide sequence: TGTGCCAGTAGTATTCTGGCCACAGGGAGCAATCAGCCCCAGCATTTT. It encodes CASSILATGSNQPQHF.

This chain joins TRBV6-5 and TRBJ2-7; D perhaps matches TRBD2 (6 bases). This CDR3 is built from 14 residues. The germline V and J ends were trimmed by 7 bases and 2 bases, with 15 bases remaining between them. In germline, CDR1 is MNHEY, CDR2 SVGAGI. The DNA for the CDR3 is TGTGCCAGCACCCGGGCGGGGTTTCCCTACGAGCAGTACGTC. Its translation is CASTRAGFPYEQYV.

This chain links TRBV19 with TRBJ2-7, with a weak D call TRBD1 (5 bases). Germline CDR1 LNHDA, CDR2 SQIVND (reference sequence). The CDR3 is 13 residues long. Trimming removed 4 bases from V and 1 base from J, with 8 bases in between. The CDR3 DNA reads as TGTGCCAGTAGTACTGACAGATCCTACGAGCAGTACTTC. Translation: CASSTDRSYEQYF.

This sequence joins TRBV19 and TRBJ2-3; D uncertain. The ends were cut back, 5 bases at V and 6 bases at J, with 15 bases in the middle. Germline lookup yields CDR1 LNHDA and CDR2 SQIVND (reference sequence). This CDR3 contains 14 residues. The CDR3 DNA follows: TGTGCCAGTAGTCACCCGAAGCAGTTTGATACGCAGTATTTT. This encodes CASSHPKQFDTQYF.